This TCR beta chain comes out of a study of CD8+CD57+ T cells in acquired aplastic anemia (dated by TCRdb to the late 2010s). Regarding the research as a whole: Extracted DNA from sorted CD4+ and CD8+ cells averaged around 3.3 ug, ranging from about 0.2 to 30 ug. Healthy donor samples averaged approximately 10 million reads for CD4+ and about 11 million for CD8+ cells. What the work shows at the level of the full study, not this receptor alone: Between patients and healthy controls, no significant difference in CD8+ Simpson's diversity was found (P=0.060). About 29 CD8+ CDR3 sequences were found to be shared between patients and controls, but these sequences appeared to be highly expressed in patients and within the immunodominant clones of the patients.

TCR repertoires of sorted CD4+ and CD8+ blood T cells from severe aplastic anemia patients and healthy subjects were deep-sequenced in the study. Ficoll-Paque density gradient centrifugation was used to isolate peripheral blood mononuclear cells. Before DNA extraction, CD4+ and CD8+ T cells were sorted with FACS or magnetic beads. The cysteine opens and the phenylalanine closes a CDR3 of 14 amino acids. The retained sequence is limited to the CDR3, 42 bases, with the frame set at the first base. According to the germline V gene, CDR1 reads KGHSH and CDR2 reads LQKENI. Deletion took 2 bases off V and 0 bases off J, with a span of 7 bases between the germline ends. TCR beta VDJ combination and CDR3 sequence profiling used genomic DNA as the template. TCR repertoire sequencing was run on an Illumina HiSeq 2000. As for the authors' bioinformatics: Repertoires were assessed using TRBV/TRBJ rearrangement plots, CDR3 size and DJ length profiles, and Simpson's diversity index. The most abundant DNA sequence in the deep sequencing data was taken as the immunodominant clone. CDR3 amino acid sequences were checked for sharing across subjects and were also compared against the VDJdb database and published repertoires. The raw public data were reprocessed by TCRdb itself: fastp quality trimming at Q25, MiXCR clonotype calling, in-frame beta chains only. Entries that share a CDR3 protein sequence are merged under the most common genes and DNA. TCRdb, not the authors, supplied the V and J calls. This sample is represented by around 150,000 distinct CDR3 sequences; just under 45% of them were singletons. In total, the top ten clones hold 0.9% to 1.2% of the sample.

Points on this clonotype: Its antigen is still unknown. No quality values exist for individual bases; no much larger clone is one base distant.

Sequenced input: sorted CD4+, CD8+, or CD8+CD57+ T cells (not recorded which) from PBMCs. The receptor chain draws on TRBV18 and TRBJ1-2; the D gene cannot be resolved reliably. This sequence was found in a human donor in good health. The DNA is as follows: TGTGCCAGCTCACCATCGCAGTCTAACTATGGCTACACCTTC. This sequence encodes CASSPSQSNYGYTF.